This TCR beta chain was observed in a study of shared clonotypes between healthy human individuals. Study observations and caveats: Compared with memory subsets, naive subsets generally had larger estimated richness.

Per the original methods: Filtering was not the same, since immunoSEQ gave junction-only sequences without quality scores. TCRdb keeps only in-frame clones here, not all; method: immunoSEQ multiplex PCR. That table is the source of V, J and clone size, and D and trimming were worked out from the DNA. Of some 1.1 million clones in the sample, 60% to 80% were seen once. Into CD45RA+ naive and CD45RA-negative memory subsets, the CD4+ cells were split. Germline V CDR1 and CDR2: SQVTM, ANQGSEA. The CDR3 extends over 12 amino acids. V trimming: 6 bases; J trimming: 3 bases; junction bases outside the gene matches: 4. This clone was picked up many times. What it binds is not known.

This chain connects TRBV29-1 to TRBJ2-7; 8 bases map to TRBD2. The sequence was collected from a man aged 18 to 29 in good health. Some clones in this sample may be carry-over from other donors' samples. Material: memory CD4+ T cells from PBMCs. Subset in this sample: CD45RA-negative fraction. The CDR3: CSVYAGGYEQYF. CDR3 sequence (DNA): TGCAGCGTCTACGCGGGGGGCTACGAGCAGTACTTC.